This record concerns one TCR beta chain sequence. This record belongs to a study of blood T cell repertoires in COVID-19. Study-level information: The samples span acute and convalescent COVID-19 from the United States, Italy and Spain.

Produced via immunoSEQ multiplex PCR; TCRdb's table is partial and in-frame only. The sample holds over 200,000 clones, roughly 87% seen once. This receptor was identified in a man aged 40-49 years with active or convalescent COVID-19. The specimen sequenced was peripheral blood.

The CDR3 here is CSVEPGQGVWGYTF. The CDR3 nucleotides are TGCAGCGTTGAACCCGGACAGGGCGTTTGGGGCTACACCTTC. The V and J genes are TRBV29-1 and TRBJ1-2, with 8 bases that match TRBD1. Germline CDR1 reads SQVTM; CDR2 reads ANQGSEA. Trimming took 2 bases from V and 8 from J; bases not matched to a gene: 10. The CDR3 sequence is 14 residues long.